The 29 T cell receptor beta chains given below trace back to one sample, sequenced in a study of T cells in Graves' hyperthyroidism and ophthalmopathy. TCR beta CDR3 regions were amplified from RNA. RT-PCR in the first round (using the HTBI primer set) targeted the TCR CDR3. TCRdb fed the multiplex PCR reads into MiXCR, producing one record per CDR3 protein. This table holds under 600,000 distinct CDR3 sequences, more than 15% found once. Sequencing was performed on blood. The receptors shown here come from a woman aged 40 to 55 with Graves' ophthalmopathy.

The sample holds many counts of this clonotype. This chain joins TRBV6-1 and TRBJ1-1; 12 positions match TRBD1. J was trimmed by 5 bases and V by 9 bases; bases with no gene match: 10. The CDR3 runs 15 residues. CDR1 is MNHNS, CDR2 SASEGT, per germline. The CDR3 DNA is TGTGCCAGTGAACCGGGACAGGGGGCAAGTACTGAAGCTTTCTTT. Amino acids: CASEPGQGASTEAFF.

There are many counts of this clonotype. V is TRBV2 and J is TRBJ2-3; perhaps TRBD2 as D (5 bases). V dropped 6 bases and J dropped 11 bases, with 27 bases sitting between them. This CDR3 is 16 amino acids long. CDR1 is SNHLY and CDR2 is FYNNEI in the germline V gene. The CDR3 sequence is CASSENGGGSKGVQYF. In DNA, the CDR3 is TGTGCCAGCAGCGAAAATGGAGGCGGGTCGAAGGGTGTGCAGTATTTT. The complete variable domain, with remaining parts taken from reference TRBV2 and TRBJ2-3, reads EPEVTQTPSHQVTQMGQEVILRCVPISNHLYFYWYRQILGQKVEFLVSFYNNEISEKSEIFDDQFSVERPDGSNFTLKIRSTKLEDSAMYFCASSENGGGSKGVQYFGPGTRLTVL.

This clonotype appeared many times. The V and J genes are TRBV3-1 and TRBJ2-7, with D uncertain. V was cut by 0 bases and J by 1 base, with 7 bases left in between. CDR1 and CDR2 (germline): LGHDT, YNNKEL (reference sequence). CDR3 size: 14 residues. CDR3 amino acids: CASSQEVASYEQYF. The DNA of the CDR3 is TGTGCCAGCAGCCAAGAGGTGGCTTCCTACGAGCAGTACTTC.

This clonotype has a count of ten or more. The chain has TRBV15 and TRBJ2-3; 9 bases match TRBD2. From germline, CDR1 is LNHNV and CDR2 YYDKDF (reference sequence). The ends lost 0 bases at V and 5 bases at J; junction bases unmatched: 12. The CDR3 contains 18 residues. The CDR3 DNA reads as TGTGCCACCAGCAGAGATGTTGTGGTAGCGGGAGCGGAAGATACGCAGTATTTT. This sequence encodes CATSRDVVVAGAEDTQYF.

At least ten counts were recorded for this clonotype. The chain links TRBV2 to TRBJ2-4; the D gene is possibly TRBD2 (7 bases). The CDR3 is 16 residues long. Germline V gene data show CDR1 as SNHLY and CDR2 as FYNNEI. Between the trimmed V and J ends, which lost 4 bases and 11 bases, there was a span of 24 bases. In nucleotides, the CDR3 is TGTGCCAGCAGTGGGGGGGGCCTGATAGTGGGATCGGTTCAGTACTTC. It encodes CASSGGGLIVGSVQYF.

This clonotype was counted ten times or more. The chain recombines TRBV5-1 with TRBJ2-7; the D is unclear. The CDR3 spans 18 residues. Germline V gene sequence: CDR1 SGHRS, CDR2 YFSETQ. V lost 0 bases to trimming and J lost 0 bases, with 19 bases between them. CDR3 sequence reads: CASSLAAGGRPSSYEQYF. The CDR3 nucleotides are TGCGCCAGCAGCTTGGCGGCAGGCGGACGACCTTCCTCCTACGAGCAGTACTTC.

This clonotype was found many times. The CDR3 DNA sequence: TGTGCCAGCAGCGCCCTCTCCTACAATGAGCAGTTCTTC. Protein product: CASSALSYNEQFF. The chain joins TRBV5-6 to TRBJ2-1; D ambiguous. The V gene lost 4 bases and the J gene lost 0 bases, with 5 bases spanning the gap. CDR1 and CDR2 from the germline V gene are SGHDT and YYEEEE. CDR3 length: 13 residues. Variable domain in full (rest from reference TRBV5-6 and TRBJ2-1): DAGVTQSPTHLIKTRGQQVTLRCSPKSGHDTVSWYQQALGQGPQFIFQYYEEEERQRGNFPDRFSGHQFPNYSSELNVNALLLGDSALYLCASSALSYNEQFFGPGTRLTVL.

This clonotype was recorded at least ten times. V usage is TRBV28 and J usage is TRBJ2-7; D is unclear. Trimming cost V 5 bases and J 0 bases, with 5 bases left between them. There are 12 residues in the CDR3. Germline CDR1 is MDHEN and CDR2 is SYDVKM. CDR3 sequence: CASSALSYEQYF. In nucleotides, the CDR3 is TGTGCCAGCAGTGCTCTCTCCTACGAGCAGTACTTC.

The chain carries TRBV12-5 and TRBJ2-2, with D possibly TRBD2 on 5 matching bases. The CDR3 contains 14 residues. Trimming stripped 5 bases from V and 10 bases from J, with 17 bases between. CDR1 and CDR2 (germline): LGHNT, FRNRAP. The CDR3 coding sequence is TGTGCTAGTGGTGGCCCGAGGGTCGCCGAGGAGCTGTTTTTT. Translation gives CASGGPRVAEELFF.

This clonotype has a count of ten or more. The chain employs TRBV3-1 and TRBJ1-2, with 9 bases aligning to TRBD1. The CDR3 has 15 residues. The V gene's germline CDR1 is LGHDT and CDR2 YNNKEL (reference sequence). V lost 0 bases and J lost 5; bases outside the gene matches: 4. The CDR3 loop is CASSQDLGQGYGYTF. CDR3 in DNA: TGTGCCAGCAGCCAAGATCTTGGACAGGGGTATGGCTACACCTTC.

The gene calls are TRBV10-3 and TRBJ2-5; TRBD1 aligns across 12 bases. V lost 3 bases, J lost 4 bases, and 3 bases stayed unmatched. The CDR3 length is 15 residues. The germline V gene encodes CDR1 ENHRY and CDR2 SYGVKD. The chain's CDR3 is CAISEGTGGGETQYF. CDR3 DNA sequence: TGTGCCATCAGTGAAGGGACAGGGGGCGGAGAGACCCAGTACTTC.

The chain has TRBV20-1 and TRBJ1-1, with TRBD1 identical over 7 bases. The germline CDR1 and CDR2 sequences are DFQATT and SNEGSKA (reference sequence). V lost 3 bases, J lost 7 bases, and 20 bases stayed unmatched. The CDR3 is 17 amino acids. The CDR3 sequence: CSASPGGSFRILDEAFF. CDR3 nucleotide sequence: TGCAGTGCTAGCCCAGGGGGTAGTTTCCGAATCCTTGATGAAGCTTTCTTT.

V and J are TRBV15 and TRBJ2-7, with D perhaps TRBD2 (6 bases). Judging by the DNA end, TRBJ2-1 fits better; the J call may be wrong. CDR1 is LNHNV, CDR2 YYDKDF, per germline (reference sequence). CDR3 length equals 15 residues. This chain's CDR3 is CATSRSVPVDYEQFF. For the CDR3, the DNA is TGTGCCACCAGCAGATCTGTTCCGGTGGACTACGAGCAGTTCTTC.

This clonotype was observed many times. The rearrangement links TRBV2 to TRBJ2-1; 13 bases match TRBD2. After removal of 10 bases from V and 1 base from J, the junction contained 4 bases not matched to a gene. Germline-derived CDR1 and CDR2 are SNHLY and FYNNEI. The CDR3 covers 15 residues. CDR3 sequence (DNA): TGTGCCATCCGGACTAGCGGGAGATCCTACAATGAGCAGTTCTTC. This translates into CAIRTSGRSYNEQFF.

This clonotype was seen only a few times. The rearrangement joins TRBV7-3 to TRBJ2-1; no definite D call. V lost 1 base and J lost 13, with 20 bases in between. Germline V gene data show CDR1 as SGHTA and CDR2 as FQGTGA. This CDR3 spans 15 amino acids. CDR3 coding DNA: TGTGCCAGCAGCTTAAATCCCGGGCCAGAATCTCATCAGTTCTTC. It is translated as CASSLNPGPESHQFF.

This clonotype has just a few counts. The chain is built from TRBV3-1 and TRBJ1-1; D unresolved. The CDR3 loop spans 17 amino acids. The V and J ends lost 1 base and 1 base respectively, with 16 bases between them. Germline V gene lookup returns CDR1 LGHDT and CDR2 YNNKEL (reference sequence). This chain's CDR3 is CASSQGGVWETNTEAFF. The CDR3 coding sequence is TGTGCCAGCAGCCAAGGGGGAGTTTGGGAGACGAACACTGAAGCTTTCTTT.

V usage is TRBV30 and J usage is TRBJ2-1, with 11 nucleotides matching TRBD2. CDR3 length: 15 residues. Trimming took 4 bases from V and 4 from J; bases not matched to a gene: 6. The germline V gene encodes CDR1 GTSNPN and CDR2 SVGIG (reference sequence). CDR3 nucleotide sequence: TGTGCCTGGAAAAGGCTAGCGGGAGGATACAATGAGCAGTTCTTC. It codes for CAWKRLAGGYNEQFF.

In its sample, this clonotype was seen a few times. The genes are TRBV15 and TRBJ2-7; 11 bases line up with TRBD2. The CDR3 has 15 amino acids. Germline CDR1 reads LNHNV; CDR2 reads YYDKDF (reference sequence). V lost 1 base and J lost 7; bases outside the gene matches: 6. DNA of the CDR3: TGTGCCACCAGCAGAGTCCTAGCGGGAGGTGGGGAGCAGTACTTC. Amino acid sequence: CATSRVLAGGGEQYF.

The sample holds many counts of this clonotype. The chain joins TRBV18 to TRBJ1-1; D call uncertain. The V end lost 3 bases, the J end lost 6 bases, and 8 bases lay between the germline ends. The CDR3 is 12 residues long. Germline CDR1 reads KGHSH; CDR2 reads LQKENI. CDR3 amino acids: CASSPPGSEAFF. Written as DNA, the CDR3 is TGTGCCAGCTCACCTCCCGGTTCTGAAGCTTTCTTT.

This clonotype appeared a few times. The V gene is TRBV12-3 or TRBV12-4, the J gene TRBJ1-3; D gene uncertain. V was clipped by 7 bases and J by 0 bases, with 13 bases between them. This CDR3 spans 15 amino acids. The CDR3, as DNA: TGTGCCAGCACCCCCTGGACTGGCTCTGGAAACACCATATATTTT. Translated: CASTPWTGSGNTIYF.

This clonotype showed up many times. This chain links TRBV20-1 with TRBJ2-7, with D possibly TRBD2 on 6 matching bases. Trimming removed 5 bases at V and 8 bases at J, with 22 bases between. Germline V gene sequence: CDR1 DFQATT, CDR2 SNEGSKA (reference sequence). The CDR3 is made up of 14 amino acids. CDR3 in DNA: TGCAGTGCTGGGGCGGGTCGGGAGTCATTTAAGCAGTACTTC. This sequence encodes CSAGAGRESFKQYF.

The V call is TRBV20-1, the J call TRBJ2-3, with 9 bases lining up with TRBD2. V was clipped by 2 bases and J by 3 bases; unmatched bases: 6. Germline-derived CDR1 and CDR2 are DFQATT and SNEGSKA (reference sequence). The length of the CDR3 is 15 residues. In nucleotides, the CDR3 is TGCAGTGCTAGACCTAGCGGGGTGGGAACAGATACGCAGTATTTT. It specifies CSARPSGVGTDTQYF.

This clonotype has ten or more counts. This chain uses TRBV6-1 with TRBJ2-3; D is perhaps TRBD1 (6 bases). Trimming shortened V by 3 bases and J by 12 bases, and 10 bases separated the two germline ends. The CDR3 sequence is 11 residues long. Germline CDR1 and CDR2: MNHNS and SASEGT. For the CDR3, the DNA is TGTGCCAGCAGTGAGAGGGACAATCAGTATTTT. Its translation is CASSERDNQYF.

This clonotype was seen many times. The genes are TRBV7-2 and TRBJ1-1; 10 nucleotides align to TRBD1. This CDR3 spans 15 amino acids. Germline V lookup: CDR1 SGHTA, CDR2 FQGNSA. Trimming cost V 1 base and J 3 bases; bases outside gene matches: 2. The CDR3 bases are TGTGCCAGCAGCTTAGGACAGGGGGCTGACACTGAAGCTTTCTTT. It is translated as CASSLGQGADTEAFF.

The rearrangement uses TRBV19 and TRBJ2-1, with 7 bases matching TRBD1. The CDR3 has 16 residues. Germline trimming cut 2 bases from V and 6 bases from J; bases unmatched to any gene: 10. The germline CDR1 and CDR2 sequences are LNHDA and SQIVND (reference sequence). CDR3 residues: CASSIPPPTGTNEQFF. The CDR3 coding sequence is TGTGCCAGTAGTATACCCCCACCGACAGGGACCAATGAGCAGTTCTTC. The variable domain in full, completed from reference TRBV19 and TRBJ2-1, reads DGGITQSPKYLFRKEGQNVTLSCEQNLNHDAMYWYRQDPGQGLRLIYYSQIVNDFQKGDIAEGYSVSREKKESFPLTVTSAQKNPTAFYLCASSIPPPTGTNEQFFGPGTRLTVL.

At least ten counts were recorded for this clonotype. The CDR3 nucleotides read TGTGCCAGCAGTTGGGACGCAGGCTATGGCTACACCTTC. Protein sequence: CASSWDAGYGYTF. The chain is built from TRBV28 and TRBJ1-2, with a possible D match to TRBD1 (5 bases). Germline CDR1 and CDR2: MDHEN and SYDVKM. This CDR3 contains 13 residues. Trimming took off 4 bases at V and 4 bases at J, with 10 bases between the two ends.

This clonotype showed up just a few times. The chain couples TRBV12-3 or TRBV12-4 to TRBJ2-2, with 10 bases aligning to TRBD2. Unmatched junction bases numbered 4, after V lost 5 bases and J lost 4 bases. The CDR3 is 15 residues long. CDR3 sequence (DNA): TGTGCCAGCAGTCCCGGGACTAGCGCCACCGGGGAGCTGTTTTTT. Translating it yields CASSPGTSATGELFF.

The chain is built from TRBV16 and TRBJ2-3; D is unresolved. The V gene's germline CDR1 is KGHSY and CDR2 FQNENV. The CDR3 consists of 19 residues. The ends were cut back, 2 bases at V and 4 bases at J, with 25 bases in the middle. In DNA form, the CDR3 reads TGTGCCAGCAGCCAAAAGATCGGTCCCTTTTCGACTCGGGCAGATACGCAGTATTTT. Translation gives CASSQKIGPFSTRADTQYF.

This clonotype occurred many times. V usage is TRBV7-2 and J usage is TRBJ2-3, with TRBD2 as a possible D gene (6 bases). The V and J ends lost 5 bases and 3 bases respectively, with 9 bases between them. Germline V gene sequence: CDR1 SGHTA, CDR2 FQGNSA. This CDR3 is built from 13 residues. The DNA for the CDR3 is TGTGCCAGCAGCACCGGGAGAACAGATACGCAGTATTTT. Protein product: CASSTGRTDTQYF.